A few counts support the clone carrying this TCR beta chain. What it binds is not known. By 5'RACE template switching, TCR cDNA was produced, with a universal primer site and UMIs added in the process. TCRdb processed the 5' RACE reads anew with MiXCR; each CDR3 protein has one entry. The sample contains 200,000 to 250,000 distinct CDR3 sequences, 3% to 4% of which appear only once. The entry originates in a study of T cells after yellow fever vaccination. Study outcomes and limitations: At 95% to 96% for CD4 and 88% for CD8, most primary-vaccination clones showed up again after the booster. Contamination of FACS-sorted repertoires by abundant clonotypes from the bulk population could occur.

The trim removed 5 bases at V and 9 bases at J, leaving 7 bases unmatched. The CDR3 is 15 amino acids. The specimen comprised CD4+ T cells sorted from PBMCs, sampled 10 days after the yellow fever booster vaccination. The chain couples TRBV12-3 or TRBV12-4 to TRBJ2-3; 14 bases line up with TRBD2. The clonotype comes from a man aged 18 to 29 who received the YFV17D yellow fever vaccine. The CDR3 is CASSLRTSGGPTQYF. The CDR3 DNA reads TGTGCCAGCAGTCTCCGGACTAGCGGGGGGCCGACGCAGTATTTT.